This paragraph covers one T cell receptor (beta chain) sequence. The CDR3 spans 15 residues. This entry is derived from a study of blood T cell repertoires in COVID-19. Overall study context: Collection of acute and convalescent COVID-19 samples took place in the United States, Italy and Spain. The analysed material was cDNA or gDNA that came from T cells, B-cell-depleted T cells, or PBMCs.

Under the authors' procedure: Amplification of reference gene primers was used by the study to estimate nucleated cell counts. Sequencing was performed with immunoSEQ multiplex PCR; in TCRdb, only in-frame clones are kept and a portion is missing. The D gene and trimming were derived from the DNA, and the V and J assignments and clone size from that table. This sample has approximately 300,000 clones, with about 83% found just once. The chain joins TRBV21-1 to TRBJ2-7; TRBD2, the table's D call, was not compared with the DNA. TRBV21-1 is given as a pseudogene. Sequencing was performed on peripheral blood. The TCR sequence derives from a woman in her fifties or sixties with acute or convalescent COVID-19. Here the CDR3 reads CASTPGLAASYEQYV. As DNA, the CDR3 is TGTGCCAGCACCCCCGGACTAGCGGCCTCCTACGAGCAGTACGTC.